The 17 T cell receptor beta chains listed next were all sequenced from one sample in a study of blood T cell repertoires in COVID-19. Libraries were prepared by immunoSEQ multiplex PCR; TCRdb keeps only in-frame clonotypes and omits some of them. The sample lists a few hundred thousand clones, 87% occurring once. The sequenced sample consisted of PBMCs or T cells enriched from blood (not recorded which). The origin of the receptors is a man aged 35 to 55 in a cohort exposed to, infected with or recovered from COVID-19 (not recorded which).

V usage is TRBV6-1 and J usage is TRBJ2-5; D remains ambiguous. This CDR3 region has 12 residues. CDR1 MNHNS and CDR2 SASEGT come from the germline V gene. The V and J ends lost 6 bases and 1 base respectively, with 6 bases between them. The CDR3 bases are TGTGCCAGCAGACTACCCCAAGAGACCCAGTACTTC. Translation gives CASRLPQETQYF.

This chain connects TRBV2 to TRBJ2-5; no clear D. The V end was cut by 5 bases, the J end by 3 bases, with 4 bases between. Germline V gene sequence: CDR1 SNHLY, CDR2 FYNNEI. The CDR3 is 11 residues long. The CDR3 protein is CASSSEETQYF. CDR3 nucleotides: TGTGCCAGCAGTTCGGAAGAGACCCAGTACTTC.

This sequence joins TRBV2 and TRBJ1-1; 7 bases align to TRBD1. V lost 3 bases, J lost 0 bases, and 10 bases stayed unmatched. The CDR3 contains 17 residues. Germline CDR1 and CDR2: SNHLY and FYNNEI. This CDR3 is CASSEGMGQIMNTEAFF. CDR3 nucleotide sequence: TGTGCCAGCAGTGAGGGTATGGGACAGATCATGAACACTGAAGCTTTCTTT.

Worth noting for this clone: This could be a read error, since a much larger clone is one nucleotide away. The rearrangement uses TRBV5-4 and TRBJ1-1; D might be TRBD1 (6 bases). Germline V gives CDR1 SGHNT, CDR2 YYREEE (reference sequence). This CDR3 is built from 14 residues. V shed 4 bases and J shed 1 base, with 11 bases lying between them. The CDR3 nucleotides read TGTGCCAGCAGCAAACAGGGCCCGAACACTGAAGCTTTCTTT. As protein: CASSKQGPNTEAFF.

The chain combines TRBV9 with TRBJ1-3; D not certain. The CDR3 is 14 amino acids. CDR1 SGDLS and CDR2 YYNGEE come from the germline V gene. With 4 bases removed from V and 0 bases from J, the gap between germline ends came to 8 bases. The chain's CDR3 is CASSQTVSGNTIYF. DNA of the CDR3: TGTGCCAGCAGCCAAACAGTCTCTGGAAACACCATATATTTT.

Regarding this clone: The sample carries other DNA sequences with the same CDR3. The chain joins TRBV7-3 to TRBJ2-1, with D tentatively TRBD2 (6 bases). CDR1 and CDR2 from the germline V gene are SGHTA and FQGTGA. Trimming removed 0 bases from V and 6 bases from J, with 12 bases in between. There are 15 residues in the CDR3. This CDR3 is CASSLTGLLGNEQFF. CDR3 nucleotides: TGTGCCAGCAGCTTAACGGGACTTCTCGGCAATGAGCAGTTCTTC.

CDR3 in amino acids: CASSPFPSGGNTGELFF. The CDR3 region has the DNA TGTGCCAGTAGCCCTTTCCCTAGCGGGGGAAACACCGGGGAGCTGTTTTTT. V is TRBV19 and J is TRBJ2-2; 10 bases match TRBD2. Trimming cost V 6 bases and J 2 bases; bases outside gene matches: 9. This CDR3 is 17 amino acids long. Germline loops: CDR1 LNHDA, CDR2 SQIVND (reference sequence).

The chain joins TRBV7-9 to TRBJ1-5; D is uncertain. Germline assignment: CDR1 SEHNR and CDR2 FQNEAQ (reference sequence). This CDR3 has 13 amino acids. Trimming cost V 4 bases and J 3 bases, with 7 bases left between them. The CDR3: CASSSGNNQPQHF. The CDR3 DNA reads as TGTGCCAGCAGCTCCGGGAACAATCAGCCCCAGCATTTT.

The rearrangement links TRBV5-1 to TRBJ1-2, with TRBD1 as a possible D gene (6 bases). The germline V gene encodes CDR1 SGHRS and CDR2 YFSETQ. V lost 6 bases, J lost 0 bases, and 12 bases lay in between. This CDR3 has 14 residues. In nucleotides, the CDR3 is TGCGCCAGCAATTGGGGGACAACTAACTATGGCTACACCTTC. Its protein product is CASNWGTTNYGYTF. The whole variable domain, filled in from reference TRBV5-1 and TRBJ1-2, reads KAGVTQTPRYLIKTRGQQVTLSCSPISGHRSVSWYQQTPGQGLQFLFEYFSETQRNKGNFPGRFSGRQFSNSRSEMNVSTLELGDSALYLCASNWGTTNYGYTFGSGTRLTVV.

In this sample, this clone turned up once. This sequence joins TRBV5-4 and TRBJ2-3; 7 positions agree with TRBD2. Germline loops: CDR1 SGHNT, CDR2 YYREEE (reference sequence). The trim removed 1 base at V and 2 bases at J, leaving 4 bases unmatched. This CDR3 is built from 15 residues. CDR3 nucleotides: TGTGCCAGCAGCTTGTCTAGCGGATCCACAGATACGCAGTATTTT. Translating it yields CASSLSSGSTDTQYF.

The rearrangement links TRBV28 to TRBJ1-4; 9 bases are shared with TRBD1. The CDR3 is 16 residues long. Unmatched junction bases numbered 11, after V lost 5 bases and J lost 7 bases. The germline V gene encodes CDR1 MDHEN and CDR2 SYDVKM. Here the CDR3 reads CASSALGQGRGEKLFF. DNA for the CDR3: TGTGCCAGCAGTGCATTGGGACAGGGAAGGGGTGAAAAACTGTTTTTT.

This sequence joins TRBV24-1 and TRBJ2-2; no clear D. V lost 1 base to trimming and J lost 1 base, with 12 bases between them. There are 17 residues in the CDR3. CDR1 is KGHDR, CDR2 SFDVKD, per germline. The CDR3 loop reads CATSDFGTLLNTGELFF. CDR3 nucleotide sequence: TGTGCCACCAGTGATTTTGGCACCCTGTTGAACACCGGGGAGCTGTTTTTT.

A note on this clone: Other DNA variants within this sample encode the same CDR3. The rearrangement joins TRBV12-5 to TRBJ1-2; D is undetermined. This CDR3 contains 18 residues. CDR1 and CDR2 from the germline V gene are LGHNT and FRNRAP. Trimming took off 1 base at V and 4 bases at J, with 22 bases between the two ends. This chain's CDR3 is CASGLAGRTDLEFYGYTF. For the CDR3, the DNA is TGTGCTAGTGGTTTGGCCGGAAGGACGGACTTGGAATTCTATGGCTACACCTTC.

V and J are TRBV5-1 and TRBJ2-2, with a weak D call TRBD1 (5 bases). CDR1 SGHRS and CDR2 YFSETQ come from the germline V gene. The germline V and J ends were trimmed by 1 base and 7 bases, with 11 bases remaining between them. This CDR3 has 14 residues. The DNA of the CDR3 is TGCGCCAGCAGCTTGCTTGCAGGGATCGGGGAGCTGTTTTTT. It codes for CASSLLAGIGELFF.

This clone is a singleton in its sample. The CDR3 DNA sequence: TGCGCCAGCAGTGACGACAGCCTTACCTACTCTGGAAACACCATATATTTT. This translates into CASSDDSLTYSGNTIYF. The chain is built from TRBV10-2 and TRBJ1-3; D might be TRBD1 (5 bases). The CDR3 runs to 17 residues. V gave up 3 bases and J gave up 0 bases, with 15 bases separating them. Germline CDR1 is WSHSY and CDR2 is SAAADI.

The rearrangement uses TRBV3-1 (or the pseudogene TRBV3-2) and TRBJ1-5; tentative D call: TRBD1 (5 bases). This CDR3 is 16 amino acids long. Per germline, CDR1 LGHDT and CDR2 YNNKEL (reference sequence). V dropped 1 base and J dropped 1 base, with 11 bases sitting between them. CDR3 bases: TGTGCCAGCAGCCAAGCAACAGGTTCGAGCAATCAGCCCCAGCATTTT. Translated, it gives CASSQATGSSNQPQHF.

The rearrangement links TRBV28 to TRBJ2-1; 15 bases line up with TRBD2. The V gene's germline CDR1 is MDHEN and CDR2 SYDVKM. The CDR3 runs to 17 residues. The V segment lost 11 bases and the J segment 0 bases; nucleotides outside the gene matches: 8. As DNA, the CDR3 is TGTGCCGGAAGGACTAGCGGGAGGGGTGGCTCCTACAATGAGCAGTTCTTC. It codes for CAGRTSGRGGSYNEQFF. The entire variable domain, with the rest obtained from reference TRBV28 and TRBJ2-1, is as follows: DVKVTQSSRYLVKRTGEKVFLECVQDMDHENMFWYRQDPGLGLRLIYFSYDVKMKEKGDIPEGYSVSREKKERFSLILESASTNQTSMYLCAGRTSGRGGSYNEQFFGPGTRLTVL.